This TCR beta chain was identified during a study of breast tumors, draining lymph nodes, adjacent tissues. This CDR3 is built from 15 residues. CDR1 and CDR2 from the germline V gene are PRHDT and FYEKMQ (reference sequence). Details on this clonotype: A much larger clone is a single base away; this may be a read error.

TCRdb re-derived calls from the multiplex PCR reads in MiXCR, one entry per CDR3 protein. Of 200,000 to 300,000 distinct CDR3 sequences in the sample, 30% were seen once. The lymph nodes were axillary draining lymph nodes from breast cancer patients. The sample consisted of axillary lymph node tissue. This TCR was recovered from a female donor with breast cancer. Some clones in this sample may be carry-over from other donors' samples. The chain recombines TRBV13 with TRBJ2-2; 7 nucleotides match TRBD2. CDR3 nucleotide sequence: TGTGCCAGCAGACTTGGACTAGTTAACACCGGGGAGCTGTCTTTT. This sequence encodes CASRLGLVNTGELSF.